These T cell receptor beta chains were read from a single sample in a study of cytomegalovirus exposure and HLA in healthy donors. Libraries were prepared by immunoSEQ multiplex PCR; TCRdb keeps only in-frame clonotypes and omits some of them. This table holds over 100,000 clones, approximately 80% found once. Sequences were obtained from PBMCs. The receptors derive from a woman under 30 in good health and CMV-seropositive. CDR3s include the opening cysteine and the closing phenylalanine or tryptophan. D genes are given only for firm matches. For some rows the clone size is stated as once, few or many, or as a class when expanded; others skip it.

V gene: TRBV11-2
D gene: TRBD1
J gene: TRBJ1-4
clone size: NA
CDR3 protein: CASSLIQGHRTNEKLFF
CDR3 DNA: TGTGCCAGCAGCTTAATACAGGGGCACCGGACTAATGAAAAACTGTTTTTT

V gene: TRBV5-4
D gene: NA
J gene: TRBJ1-4
clone size: NA
CDR3 protein: CASSPGTPGVGEKLFF
CDR3 DNA: TGTGCCAGCAGTCCCGGGACTCCGGGGGTCGGTGAAAAACTGTTTTTT

V gene: TRBV18
D gene: TRBD1
J gene: TRBJ1-4
clone size: NA
CDR3 protein: CASSPDRANEKLFF
CDR3 DNA: TGTGCCAGCTCACCGGACAGGGCTAATGAAAAACTGTTTTTT

V gene: TRBV19
D gene: NA
J gene: TRBJ2-6
clone size: NA
CDR3 protein: CASTLEGAGANVLTF
CDR3 DNA: TGTGCCAGTACCTTGGAGGGGGCCGGGGCCAACGTCCTGACTTTC

V gene: TRBV7-9
D gene: TRBD1
J gene: TRBJ2-1
clone size: NA
CDR3 protein: CASSLPGTGSYNEQFF
CDR3 DNA: TGTGCCAGCAGCTTACCCGGGACAGGCTCCTACAATGAGCAGTTCTTC

V gene: TRBV12-5
D gene: TRBD2
J gene: TRBJ2-1
clone size: once
CDR3 protein: CASAAGGARNEQFF
CDR3 DNA: TGTGCTAGTGCCGCGGGGGGGGCGCGCAATGAGCAGTTCTTC

V gene: TRBV28
D gene: TRBD2
J gene: TRBJ2-3
clone size: NA
CDR3 protein: CASSPTSGSTDTQYF
CDR3 DNA: TGTGCCAGCAGCCCCACCAGCGGGAGTACAGATACGCAGTATTTT

V gene: TRBV30
D gene: NA
J gene: TRBJ2-1
clone size: NA
CDR3 protein: CAWSRDSLAEQFF
CDR3 DNA: TGTGCCTGGAGTCGGGACTCTCTCGCAGAGCAGTTCTTC

V gene: TRBV11-2
D gene: TRBD2
J gene: TRBJ2-2
clone size: NA
CDR3 protein: CASRGGTSNTGELFF
CDR3 DNA: TGTGCCAGCAGGGGGGGGACTTCGAACACCGGGGAGCTGTTTTTT

V gene: TRBV7-7
D gene: TRBD2
J gene: TRBJ2-1
clone size: NA
CDR3 protein: CASSLGSLAGYNEQFF
CDR3 DNA: TGTGCTAGCAGCTTAGGTTCACTAGCGGGCTACAATGAGCAGTTCTTC

V gene: TRBV28
D gene: TRBD2
J gene: TRBJ2-5
clone size: NA
CDR3 protein: CASSFGGAGEPRETQYF
CDR3 DNA: TGTGCCAGCAGTTTCGGGGGAGCGGGGGAGCCCCGTGAGACCCAGTACTTC

V gene: TRBV2
D gene: TRBD1
J gene: TRBJ1-1
clone size: NA
CDR3 protein: CASTRQGMSTEAFF
CDR3 DNA: TGTGCCAGCACAAGACAGGGGATGAGCACTGAAGCTTTCTTT

V gene: TRBV9
D gene: NA
J gene: TRBJ2-1
clone size: NA
CDR3 protein: CASSVDVGGEQFF
CDR3 DNA: TGTGCCAGCAGCGTAGACGTGGGAGGTGAGCAGTTCTTC

V gene: TRBV30
D gene: NA
J gene: TRBJ1-1
clone size: NA
CDR3 protein: CAWSGGSGTEAFF
CDR3 DNA: TGTGCCTGGAGTGGAGGGAGCGGCACTGAAGCTTTCTTT

V gene: TRBV9
D gene: NA
J gene: TRBJ2-6
clone size: NA
CDR3 protein: CASSAPTGQEVLTF
CDR3 DNA: TGTGCCAGCAGCGCCCCGACAGGACAAGAGGTCCTGACTTTC

V gene: TRBV7-8
D gene: NA
J gene: TRBJ2-7
clone size: once
CDR3 protein: CASSLDAVPYEQYF
CDR3 DNA: TGTGCCAGCAGCTTAGATGCGGTCCCCTACGAGCAGTACTTC

V gene: TRBV6-4
D gene: NA
J gene: TRBJ1-4
clone size: NA
CDR3 protein: CASSKRQVPNEKLFF
CDR3 DNA: TGTGCCAGCAGTAAACGACAGGTTCCTAATGAAAAACTGTTTTTT

V gene: TRBV6-1
D gene: TRBD1
J gene: TRBJ1-5
clone size: NA
CDR3 protein: CASSALRQGGNQPQHF
CDR3 DNA: TGTGCCAGCAGTGCACTAAGACAGGGTGGAAATCAGCCCCAGCATTTT

V gene: TRBV28
D gene: TRBD2
J gene: TRBJ2-6
clone size: NA
CDR3 protein: CASSLGGLWGGGANVLTF
CDR3 DNA: TGTGCCAGCAGTTTAGGCGGGCTGTGGGGGGGTGGGGCCAACGTCCTGACTTTC

V gene: TRBV19
D gene: TRBD1
J gene: TRBJ2-5
clone size: NA
CDR3 protein: CASSILGTEETQYF
CDR3 DNA: TGTGCCAGTAGTATTCTCGGGACAGAAGAGACCCAGTACTTC

V gene: TRBV5-4
D gene: NA
J gene: TRBJ1-1
clone size: NA
CDR3 protein: CASTLGEIAGENTEAFF
CDR3 DNA: TGTGCCAGCACCTTGGGGGAAATCGCCGGGGAGAACACTGAAGCTTTCTTT

V gene: TRBV6-6
D gene: NA
J gene: TRBJ1-2
clone size: few
CDR3 protein: CASSPGGAYGYTF
CDR3 DNA: TGTGCCAGCAGCCCCGGGGGGGCCTATGGCTACACCTTC

V gene: TRBV7-9
D gene: NA
J gene: TRBJ2-2
clone size: once
CDR3 protein: CASSLGRESTGELFF
CDR3 DNA: TGTGCCAGCAGCTTGGGCAGGGAAAGCACCGGGGAGCTGTTTTTT

V gene: TRBV5-1
D gene: TRBD2
J gene: TRBJ2-7
clone size: NA
CDR3 protein: CASSSGLAGGSEQYF
CDR3 DNA: TGCGCCAGCAGCTCGGGACTAGCGGGAGGGAGCGAGCAGTACTTC

V gene: TRBV9
D gene: TRBD2
J gene: TRBJ2-3
clone size: NA
CDR3 protein: CASSPLAGVYDTQYF
CDR3 DNA: TGTGCCAGCAGCCCTCTAGCGGGAGTATATGATACGCAGTATTTT

V gene: TRBV30
D gene: NA
J gene: TRBJ2-5
clone size: NA
CDR3 protein: CAWSVTGNGEQYF
CDR3 DNA: TGTGCCTGGAGTGTTACAGGGAACGGGGAGCAGTACTTC